The 27 T cell receptor beta chains presented below share a single source sample, sequenced in a study of cytomegalovirus exposure and HLA in healthy donors. The PCR had 60 Vbeta and 13 Jbeta primers. Using immunoSEQ multiplex PCR, the repertoire was profiled, and TCRdb retains in-frame clones only, with some absent. The sample lists approximately 100,000 clones, less than 10% seen once, with just over 5% in the top ten. Source material: PBMCs. The receptors derive from a man aged 50 to 60 in good health and CMV-seropositive.

This clone was seen a few times. V is TRBV13 and J is TRBJ2-6, with a tentative D call TRBD1 (6 bases). The CDR3 sequence is 15 residues long. The germline V gene has CDR1 PRHDT and CDR2 FYEKMQ (reference sequence). The V and J ends lost 1 base and 2 bases respectively, with 6 bases between them. The CDR3 loop is CASSLEGAGANVLTF. CDR3 coding DNA: TGTGCCAGCAGCTTAGAGGGGGCTGGGGCCAACGTCCTGACTTTC.

This clone was seen only a few times. This chain uses TRBV18 with TRBJ1-1; the match to TRBD1 covers 7 bases. The CDR3 is 16 residues long. Germline CDR1 and CDR2: KGHSH and LQKENI. Trimming at V came to 2 bases and at J to 0 bases, leaving 6 bases not matched to a gene. The CDR3 spells CASSPVTGQMNTEAFF. CDR3 bases: TGTGCCAGCTCACCAGTGACAGGGCAAATGAACACTGAAGCTTTCTTT.

This clone has more than one count but fewer than ten. The genes are TRBV6-6 and TRBJ2-7, with D maybe TRBD2 (6 bases). This CDR3 is built from 15 residues. V lost 3 bases, J lost 2 bases, and 14 bases lay in between. Germline lookup yields CDR1 MNHNY and CDR2 SVGAGI (reference sequence). CDR3 bases: TGTGCCAGCAGTTATGCCCTGGGACTTCCCTACGAGCAGTACTTC. Its translation: CASSYALGLPYEQYF.

In this sample, this clone turned up a few times. The J gene is TRBJ2-6, the V gene TRBV6-1; TRBD2 agrees at 7 bases. This CDR3 is built from 17 residues. Trimming cost V 3 bases and J 9 bases; bases outside gene matches: 14. Germline V gene data show CDR1 as MNHNS and CDR2 as SASEGT. Written as DNA, the CDR3 is TGTGCCAGCAGTGATGGGGACTACGCCCTCGTGGGCAACGTCCTGACTTTC. It is translated as CASSDGDYALVGNVLTF.

V usage is TRBV7-8 and J usage is TRBJ2-5; 7 bases align to TRBD2. V dropped 5 bases and J dropped 4; count of bases not matched to a gene: 16. Per the germline V gene, CDR1 is SGHVS and CDR2 is FQNEAQ. The CDR3 loop spans 17 amino acids. CDR3 nucleotides: TGTGCCAGCAGCCCAGCCCGGGGGAGGGCTTCGGGAGAGACCCAGTACTTC. As protein: CASSPARGRASGETQYF.

This clone was recorded a few times. A read error is likely, as this CDR3 ends without the conserved phenylalanine or tryptophan. This chain connects TRBV30 to TRBJ1-1, with no clear D. The germline V gene encodes CDR1 GTSNPN and CDR2 SVGIG (reference sequence). The CDR3 contains 11 residues. Trimming cost V 7 bases and J 7 bases, with 13 bases left between them. The CDR3 loop is CASAEESEAFL. The CDR3 DNA reads TGTGCCTCCGCGGAGGAAAGTGAAGCTTTCTTG.

The rearrangement links TRBV25-1 to TRBJ2-1, with D possibly being TRBD2 (6 bases). The CDR3 is made up of 16 amino acids. V dropped 4 bases and J dropped 0 bases, with 13 bases sitting between them. From germline, CDR1 is MGHDK and CDR2 SYGVNS. Written as DNA, the CDR3 is TGTGCCAGCAGTGCCCCGCTGGGGGGCTCCTACAATGAGCAGTTCTTC. Protein product: CASSAPLGGSYNEQFF.

This clone has more than one count but fewer than ten. The rearrangement uses TRBV5-1 and TRBJ2-2; 8 bases match TRBD2. Germline loops: CDR1 SGHRS, CDR2 YFSETQ. The J segment lost 7 bases and the V segment lost 3 bases, leaving 14 bases of the junction unmatched. The CDR3 contains 17 residues. CDR3 sequence reads: CASSSRPAGGLSGELFF. CDR3 nucleotide sequence: TGCGCCAGCAGCTCCCGGCCGGCGGGAGGTCTGAGCGGGGAGCTGTTTTTT.

This clone was observed a few times. This chain uses TRBV2 with TRBJ1-1; 8 bases agree with TRBD1. Germline CDR1 is SNHLY and CDR2 is FYNNEI. With V trimmed by 2 bases and J by 4 bases, 15 bases remained unmatched. The CDR3 is 18 residues long. CDR3 in amino acids: CASSESGLGRGRGTEAFF. In nucleotides, the CDR3 is TGTGCCAGCAGTGAATCCGGGTTAGGCAGGGGGCGGGGCACTGAAGCTTTCTTT.

The CDR3: CASSQGWGLAGETQYF. DNA for the CDR3: TGCGCCAGCAGCCAAGGCTGGGGACTAGCGGGAGAGACCCAGTACTTC. This sequence joins TRBV4-3 and TRBJ2-5; TRBD2 agrees at 12 bases. CDR3 length: 16 amino acids. V shed 1 base, J shed 4 bases, and the junction held 4 bases outside the gene matches. Germline-derived CDR1 and CDR2 are LGHNA and YSLEER.

This clone was counted a few times. The chain couples TRBV28 to TRBJ1-1; D perhaps matches TRBD1 (5 bases). CDR3 size: 14 residues. CDR1 is MDHEN, CDR2 SYDVKM, per germline. Deletions cut 1 base from V and 7 bases from J, with 13 bases between. The DNA of the CDR3 is TGTGCCAGCAGTTTATATGGGGGGAGTAATGAAGCTTTCTTT. This gives the protein CASSLYGGSNEAFF. Based on the CDR3 plus reference TRBV28 and TRBJ1-1, the full variable domain is DVKVTQSSRYLVKRTGEKVFLECVQDMDHENMFWYRQDPGLGLRLIYFSYDVKMKEKGDIPEGYSVSREKKERFSLILESASTNQTSMYLCASSLYGGSNEAFFGQGTRLTVV.

The gene calls are TRBV11-1 and TRBJ1-1, with D hard to call. Germline V CDR1 and CDR2: SGHAT, FQDESV (reference sequence). The germline V and J ends were trimmed by 1 base and 1 base, with 7 bases remaining between them. CDR3 size: 14 residues. The CDR3 loop reads CASSLGVSNTEAFF. CDR3 nucleotides: TGTGCCAGCAGCTTAGGCGTGTCGAACACTGAAGCTTTCTTT. The complete variable domain, with remaining parts taken from reference TRBV11-1 and TRBJ1-1, reads EAEVAQSPRYKITEKSQAVAFWCDPISGHATLYWYRQILGQGPELLVQFQDESVVDDSQLPKDRFSAERLKGVDSTLKIQPAELGDSAMYLCASSLGVSNTEAFFGQGTRLTVV.

Of note for this clone: The junction departs from germline at one end; a sequencing error may be responsible. The CDR3 spells CASSYSGTSEKLFF. The CDR3 DNA reads as TGTGCCAGCAGTTACTCTGGGACTAGTGAAAAACTGTTTTTT. This sequence joins TRBV6-6 and TRBJ1-4; D perhaps matches TRBD1 (5 bases). Germline-derived CDR1 and CDR2 are MNHNY and SVGAGI (reference sequence). The CDR3 runs 14 residues.

This chain connects TRBV10-2 to TRBJ1-4, with unresolved D. CDR1 and CDR2 (germline): WSHSY, SAAADI. This CDR3 spans 14 amino acids. Trimming pared 3 bases from V and 8 bases from J, leaving 13 bases between. This CDR3 is CASSEPGRGEKLFF. The CDR3 nucleotides read TGCGCCAGCAGTGAACCGGGTCGGGGAGAAAAACTGTTTTTT.

The chain links TRBV28 to TRBJ2-5; weak D call: TRBD1 (6 bases). The germline V and J ends were trimmed by 9 bases and 6 bases, with 20 bases remaining between them. From germline, CDR1 is MDHEN and CDR2 SYDVKM. The CDR3 spans 14 residues. The CDR3 loop reads CASQGRGGWKTQYF. Here the CDR3 DNA reads TGTGCCAGTCAAGGCAGGGGCGGATGGAAGACCCAGTACTTC.

The V gene is TRBV30, the J gene TRBJ2-3; D perhaps matches TRBD2 (6 bases). The CDR3 extends over 16 amino acids. The V end was cut by 6 bases, the J end by 0 bases, with 19 bases between. Germline loops: CDR1 GTSNPN, CDR2 SVGIG (reference sequence). In nucleotides, the CDR3 is TGTGCCTGCTCCCCGCCGGGAGCCCCTAGCACAGATACGCAGTATTTT. It encodes CACSPPGAPSTDTQYF.

This clone was observed a handful of times. V gene TRBV2 combines with J gene TRBJ2-7; 10 bases fit TRBD1. Germline CDR1 SNHLY, CDR2 FYNNEI. The CDR3 length is 13 residues. V dropped 6 bases and J dropped 3; count of bases not matched to a gene: 2. CDR3 amino acids: CASSGQGGYEQYF. The CDR3 coding sequence is TGTGCCAGCAGCGGACAGGGGGGCTACGAGCAGTACTTC.

This clone occurred many times. The chain joins TRBV6-6 to TRBJ1-1; maybe TRBD1 (5 bases). CDR1 is MNHNY and CDR2 is SVGAGI in the germline V gene (reference sequence). Deletions cut 10 bases from V and 7 bases from J, with 22 bases between. The CDR3 is made up of 14 amino acids. The CDR3 loop is CATLRGTQGSEAFF. DNA for the CDR3: TGTGCCACCCTACGGGGGACCCAAGGAAGTGAAGCTTTCTTT.

About this clone itself: This CDR3 is also generated by other DNA sequences in the sample. This chain links TRBV4-1 with TRBJ1-2; no clear D gene. Germline lookup yields CDR1 MGHRA and CDR2 YSYEKL. This CDR3 has 13 amino acids. V lost 1 base and J lost 1, with 4 bases in between. This chain's CDR3 is CASSQALNYGYTF. CDR3 DNA: TGCGCCAGCAGCCAAGCACTTAACTATGGCTACACCTTC.

There are a few counts of this clone. The rearrangement links TRBV18 to TRBJ2-2; D unresolved. CDR3 length equals 14 residues. V dropped 5 bases and J dropped 0 bases, with 7 bases sitting between them. Germline lookup yields CDR1 KGHSH and CDR2 LQKENI. The DNA of the CDR3 is TGTGCCAGCTCAAAGAGTCCGAACACCGGGGAGCTGTTTTTT. This translates into CASSKSPNTGELFF.

The V and J genes are TRBV9 and TRBJ2-1; 14 bases line up with TRBD2. The CDR3 covers 16 residues. V dropped 3 bases and J dropped 3; count of bases not matched to a gene: 2. The germline gives CDR1 SGDLS, CDR2 YYNGEE. Here the CDR3 DNA reads TGTGCCAGCAGCGCGGGGACTAGCGGGAGCTACAATGAGCAGTTCTTC. This sequence encodes CASSAGTSGSYNEQFF.

The table lists this clone with a count of one. The chain recombines TRBV9 with TRBJ2-5, with 9 bases aligning to TRBD2. There are 14 residues in the CDR3. Germline values: CDR1 SGDLS, CDR2 YYNGEE. Germline trimming cut 4 bases from V and 5 bases from J; bases unmatched to any gene: 6. CDR3 nucleotide sequence: TGTGCCAGCAGCCCTGTAGCGGGAGTGGAGACCCAGTACTTC. Protein sequence: CASSPVAGVETQYF.

The chain recombines TRBV19 with TRBJ2-4; TRBD2 might be the D (7 bases). This CDR3 is built from 14 residues. CDR1 is LNHDA and CDR2 is SQIVND in the germline V gene (reference sequence). V gave up 0 bases and J gave up 10 bases, with 13 bases separating them. CDR3 sequence reads: CASSIEGRGVIQYF. The CDR3 DNA is TGTGCCAGTAGTATAGAGGGGAGGGGGGTTATTCAGTACTTC.

This sequence joins TRBV10-3 and TRBJ2-1, with a tentative D call TRBD2 (5 bases). The CDR3 runs 15 residues. V was cut by 3 bases and J by 2 bases, with 11 bases left in between. The V gene's germline CDR1 is ENHRY and CDR2 SYGVKD. The CDR3 sequence is CAISDRRDPYNEQFF. CDR3 DNA: TGTGCCATCAGTGATCGCCGGGATCCCTACAATGAGCAGTTCTTC.

This sequence joins TRBV2 and TRBJ2-5; a weak D match, TRBD2 (6 bases). Germline assignment: CDR1 SNHLY and CDR2 FYNNEI. This CDR3 region has 15 residues. Trimming took off 0 bases at V and 4 bases at J, with 12 bases between the two ends. CDR3 protein: CASSEALRAGETQYF. The DNA of the CDR3 is TGTGCCAGCAGTGAAGCGCTTCGAGCGGGAGAGACCCAGTACTTC.

This clone was counted only a few times. The chain couples TRBV6-1 to TRBJ2-5; 12 bases agree with TRBD2. CDR3 size: 15 residues. Germline assignment: CDR1 MNHNS and CDR2 SASEGT. Trimming removed 5 bases from V and 5 bases from J; junction bases left unmatched: 6. Here the CDR3 reads CASSPLAGGEETQYF. The CDR3 coding sequence is TGTGCCAGCAGTCCACTAGCGGGAGGAGAGGAGACCCAGTACTTC.

This clone was detected a few times. The gene calls are TRBV11-2 and TRBJ2-7; 10 bases agree with TRBD2. This CDR3 has 15 residues. CDR1 SGHAT and CDR2 FQNNGV come from the germline V gene. J lost 6 bases, V lost 1 base, and 6 bases had no gene match. The CDR3 reads CASSLVLAGAGEQYF. Written as DNA, the CDR3 is TGTGCCAGCAGCTTAGTTCTAGCGGGAGCGGGCGAGCAGTACTTC.